This is a list of T cell receptor beta chains from one sample in a study of identical twins. In TCRdb, the 5' RACE reads were re-called with MiXCR into one record per CDR3 protein. Among 640,000 or so distinct CDR3 sequences listed, around 5.7% were seen once. Material for sequencing was naive T cells sorted from blood. Source of these receptors: a man aged 18 to 29 in good health. The CDR3 runs from the conserved cysteine through the conserved F or W. The order of the fields is J gene, V gene, CDR3 protein.

TRBJ2-2 | TRBV29-1 | CSGSYTGELFF
TRBJ1-2 | TRBV12-3/TRBV12-4 | CASTQLRTGNGYTF
TRBJ1-1 | TRBV7-9 | CASSFSWTGRNTEAFF
TRBJ2-1 | TRBV11-2 | CASSPGTSGVDEQFF
TRBJ2-7 | TRBV6-6 | CASSYSIQVEQYF
TRBJ1-2 | TRBV6-2/TRBV6-3 | CASSYGSSTHGYTF
TRBJ2-5 | TRBV18 | CASSPPTGPIETQYF
TRBJ2-3 | TRBV6-2/TRBV6-3 | CASSLPTSGLGSRPDTQYF
TRBJ2-7 | TRBV6-2/TRBV6-3 | CASSSYAPLGQYF
TRBJ2-3 | TRBV29-1 | CSDLSGGITDTQYF
TRBJ1-5 | TRBV6-5 | CASSFDRFYSNQPQHF
TRBJ2-2 | TRBV3-1 | CASSPSSLGNTGELFF
TRBJ2-1 | TRBV24-1 | CATSDYGLPLTYNEQFF
TRBJ2-5 | TRBV15 | CATSSARETQYF
TRBJ1-5 | TRBV20-1 | CSAQPGNRNQPQHF
TRBJ2-1 | TRBV10-3 | CAIRTTQEQFF
TRBJ1-5 | TRBV12-3/TRBV12-4 | CASRVQGNQPQHF
TRBJ1-2 | TRBV4-3 | CASSQEGRGDYGYTF
TRBJ1-1 | TRBV3-1 | CASSQGSQGSNTEAFF
TRBJ2-1 | TRBV20-1 | CSAPRGGGYNEQFF
TRBJ2-1 | TRBV4-2 | CASSQDRAGAYNEQFF
TRBJ1-1 | TRBV12-3/TRBV12-4 | CASSHGTRTEAFF
TRBJ2-3 | TRBV29-1 | CSVEGPHGTDTQYF
TRBJ2-1 | TRBV10-3 | CAISESPPEQFF
TRBJ2-5 | TRBV2 | CASTSLGLAEETQYF
TRBJ1-1 | TRBV20-1 | CSAPRAFEAFF
TRBJ2-3 | TRBV12-3/TRBV12-4 | CASSPALAGLGADTQYF
TRBJ2-3 | TRBV5-1 | CASGVADTQYF
TRBJ2-1 | TRBV25-1 | CASADQNYNEQFF
TRBJ1-1 | TRBV6-1 | CASSTPGTNTEAFF
TRBJ2-5 | TRBV9 | CASSVASGKETQYF
TRBJ2-2 | TRBV29-1 | CSVVDGPVNTGELFF
TRBJ2-5 | TRBV27 | CASSFSLESSKRETQYF
TRBJ2-3 | TRBV20-1 | CSASQDPALDTQYF
TRBJ2-5 | TRBV27 | CASRNPVSGRFQETQYF
TRBJ2-1 | TRBV5-1 | CASSLSRGLSYNEQFF
TRBJ2-2 | TRBV11-2 | CASSFTQGAHTGELFF
TRBJ2-5 | TRBV24-1 | CATRAGAGETQYF
TRBJ1-5 | TRBV27 | CASKPGEGNQPQHF
TRBJ2-4 | TRBV11-2 | CASSPAQGGAKNIQYF
TRBJ2-3 | TRBV6-2/TRBV6-3 | CASSYSSFGPSTDTQYF
TRBJ2-7 | TRBV6-2/TRBV6-3 | CAASGAHYEQYF
TRBJ2-7 | TRBV6-6 | CATVGGRADEQYF
TRBJ2-1 | TRBV5-1 | CASSLETVSYNEQFF
TRBJ2-1 | TRBV9 | CASSVVFNEQFF
TRBJ2-7 | TRBV6-2/TRBV6-3 | CASNYPYYEQYF
TRBJ2-2 | TRBV6-1 | CASCGSGYTGELFF
TRBJ1-1 | TRBV29-1 | CSVGTGTNTEAFF
TRBJ2-1 | TRBV2 | CASIWSNEQFF
TRBJ2-5 | TRBV12-3/TRBV12-4 | CASSTPSHHGGETQYF